The clone carrying this T cell receptor (beta chain) was observed a few times. The CDR3 covers 11 residues. Trimming left V 6 bases short and J 4 bases short, with 7 bases between. Germline values: CDR1 SNHLY, CDR2 FYNNEI. This record comes from a study of cytotoxic CD8 clonotypes in ibrutinib-treated CLL. The overall study: The authors obtained response samples at a median of approximately 12 months of treatment, range 6 to 36.

The repertoire was sequenced with immunoSEQ multiplex PCR; TCRdb's copy has only in-frame clones and lacks some. The sample has around 330,000 clones, roughly 67% seen once. The specimen was PBMCs, collected after 36 months of ibrutinib treatment. The V call is TRBV2, the J call TRBJ2-7, with unresolved D. The clonotype was recovered from a human donor with chronic lymphocytic leukemia. The DNA for the CDR3 is TGTGCCAGCAGCCTCCAATACGAGCAGTACTTC. It encodes CASSLQYEQYF.